The T cell receptor beta chain described here comes from a study of blood T cell repertoires in COVID-19. As for the study in general: The cDNA or gDNA used as material had been derived from T cells, B-cell-depleted T cells, or PBMCs.

The Seattle patients joined while their infection was active and were tracked longitudinally afterward. Original data processing: Nucleated cell counts were estimated from reference gene primer amplification. Profiled with immunoSEQ multiplex PCR; TCRdb holds only in-frame clones, not every one. For V, J and clone size, that table is used; D and trimming come from the DNA. The table lists about 220,000 clones, 85% of them singletons. CDR3 size: 16 residues. CDR1 and CDR2 from the germline V gene are SGHRS and YFSETQ. Trimming took 3 bases from V and 4 from J; bases not matched to a gene: 5. The chain links TRBV5-1 to TRBJ2-2, with 11 bases lining up with TRBD2. The specimen sequenced was peripheral blood. The receptor was derived from a woman in her seventies with COVID-19, enrolled during active disease. The CDR3 reads CASSSAGTSGTGELFF. The CDR3 nucleotides are TGCGCCAGCAGCTCGGCCGGGACTAGCGGCACCGGGGAGCTGTTTTTT.